The text below deals with one T cell receptor beta chain. The antigen is unknown. This sample stems from a study of OX40 agonist ivuxolimab in advanced cancers. Study results and caveats: Near-lowest levels of clonal expansion characterized partial responders at 0.1-3.0 mg/kg. Some patients without response likewise showed low normalized clonal expansion.

Germline CDR1 is MNHEY and CDR2 is SVGAGI. Between the trimmed V and J ends, which lost 7 bases and 2 bases, there was a span of 11 bases. This CDR3 has 13 amino acids. Repertoires were generated with immunoSEQ multiplex PCR, while TCRdb's copy carries only in-frame clones and drops some. The sample yields 76,000 or so clones, 65% to 90% seen once. The V call is TRBV6-5, the J call TRBJ1-2; a weak D match, TRBD1 (5 bases). The receptor comes from an adult with an advanced solid tumor such as melanoma, head and neck, liver or kidney cancer. The sequencing used CD4+ or CD8+ T cells sorted from blood, collected in a trial of the OX40 agonist ivuxolimab. DNA for the CDR3: TGTGCCAGCATGGCGGGGCAGAACTATGGCTACACCTTC. Translation gives CASMAGQNYGYTF.